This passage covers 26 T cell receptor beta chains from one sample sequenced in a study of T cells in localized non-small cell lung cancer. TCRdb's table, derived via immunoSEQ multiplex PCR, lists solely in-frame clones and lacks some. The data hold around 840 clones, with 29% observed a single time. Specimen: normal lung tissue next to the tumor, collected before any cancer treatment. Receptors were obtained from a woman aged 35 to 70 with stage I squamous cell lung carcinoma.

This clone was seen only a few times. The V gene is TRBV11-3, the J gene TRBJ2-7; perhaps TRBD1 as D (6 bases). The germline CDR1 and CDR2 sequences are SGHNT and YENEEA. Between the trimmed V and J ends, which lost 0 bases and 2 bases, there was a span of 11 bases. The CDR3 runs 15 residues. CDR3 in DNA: TGTGCCAGCAGCTTAGAGGGGGCCGGACCCTACGAGCAGTACTTC. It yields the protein CASSLEGAGPYEQYF.

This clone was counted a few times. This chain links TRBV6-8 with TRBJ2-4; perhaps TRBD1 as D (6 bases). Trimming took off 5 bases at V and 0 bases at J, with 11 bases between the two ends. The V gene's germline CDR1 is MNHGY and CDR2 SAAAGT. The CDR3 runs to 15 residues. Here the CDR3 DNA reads TGTGCCAGCAGTCCCCAGGGGCTAGCCAAAAACATTCAGTACTTC. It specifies CASSPQGLAKNIQYF.

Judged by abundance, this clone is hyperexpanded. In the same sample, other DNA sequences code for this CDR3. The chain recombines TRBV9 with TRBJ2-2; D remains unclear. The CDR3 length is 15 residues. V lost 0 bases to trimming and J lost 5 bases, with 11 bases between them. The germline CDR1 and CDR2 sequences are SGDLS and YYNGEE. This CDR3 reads CASSVAPGSTGELFF. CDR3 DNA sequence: TGTGCCAGCAGCGTAGCTCCGGGTTCTACCGGGGAGCTGTTTTTT.

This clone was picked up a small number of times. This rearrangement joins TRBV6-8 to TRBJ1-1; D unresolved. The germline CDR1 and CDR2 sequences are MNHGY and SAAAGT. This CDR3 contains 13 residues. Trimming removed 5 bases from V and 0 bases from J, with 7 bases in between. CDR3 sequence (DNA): TGTGCCAGCAGTGTCGCCATGAACACTGAAGCTTTCTTT. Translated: CASSVAMNTEAFF.

CDR3 nucleotides: TGTGCCAGCACTGAGGAGCGGGGGTGGGAGACCCAGTACTTC. Translated: CASTEERGWETQYF. The chain carries TRBV25-1 and TRBJ2-5; 8 nucleotides align to TRBD2. The V gene's germline CDR1 is MGHDK and CDR2 SYGVNS. The CDR3 is 14 amino acids. The junction had 9 bases not matched to a gene; V was cut back by 7 bases and J by 5 bases.

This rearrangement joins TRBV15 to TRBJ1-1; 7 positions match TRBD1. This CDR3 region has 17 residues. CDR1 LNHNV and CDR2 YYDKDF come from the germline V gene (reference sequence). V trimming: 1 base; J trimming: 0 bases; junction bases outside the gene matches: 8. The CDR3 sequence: CATSRAPGQIMNTEAFF. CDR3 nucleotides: TGTGCCACCAGCAGAGCTCCGGGACAGATTATGAACACTGAAGCTTTCTTT.

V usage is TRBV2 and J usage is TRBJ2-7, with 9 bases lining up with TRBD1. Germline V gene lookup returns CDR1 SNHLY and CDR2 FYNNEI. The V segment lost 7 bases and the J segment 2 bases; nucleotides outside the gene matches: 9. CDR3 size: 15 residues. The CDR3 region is CASISGQGSAYEQYF. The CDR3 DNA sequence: TGTGCCAGCATATCCGGACAGGGGTCCGCCTACGAGCAGTACTTC.

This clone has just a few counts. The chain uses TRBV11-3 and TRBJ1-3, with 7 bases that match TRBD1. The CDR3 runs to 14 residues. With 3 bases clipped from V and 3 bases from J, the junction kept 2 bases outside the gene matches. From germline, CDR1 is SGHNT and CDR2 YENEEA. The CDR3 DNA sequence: TGTGCCAGCAGCTTGGACAGGATTGGAAACACCATATATTTT. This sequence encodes CASSLDRIGNTIYF.

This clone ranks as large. The DNA for the CDR3 is TGTGCCAGCAGCATAGGACAGGGCTCCTACGAGCAGTACTTC. This translates into CASSIGQGSYEQYF. The rearrangement joins TRBV11-3 to TRBJ2-7, with 8 bases identical to TRBD1. The germline V gene has CDR1 SGHNT and CDR2 YENEEA. The CDR3 has 14 amino acids. The V gene end was trimmed by 5 bases and the J gene end by 0 bases; junction bases not matched to a gene: 3.

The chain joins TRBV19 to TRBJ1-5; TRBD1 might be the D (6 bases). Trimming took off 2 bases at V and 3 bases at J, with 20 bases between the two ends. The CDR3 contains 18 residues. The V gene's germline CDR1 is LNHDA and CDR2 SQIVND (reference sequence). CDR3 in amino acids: CASSISPPTRGINQPQHF. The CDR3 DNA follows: TGTGCCAGTAGTATATCCCCCCCCACTAGGGGGATCAATCAGCCCCAGCATTTT.

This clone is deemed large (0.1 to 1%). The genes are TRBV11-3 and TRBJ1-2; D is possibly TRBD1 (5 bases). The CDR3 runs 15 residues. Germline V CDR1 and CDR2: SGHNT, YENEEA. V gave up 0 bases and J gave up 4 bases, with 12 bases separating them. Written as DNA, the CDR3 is TGTGCCAGCAGCTTAGATGAGGGGTTCCTCTATGGCTACACCTTC. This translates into CASSLDEGFLYGYTF.

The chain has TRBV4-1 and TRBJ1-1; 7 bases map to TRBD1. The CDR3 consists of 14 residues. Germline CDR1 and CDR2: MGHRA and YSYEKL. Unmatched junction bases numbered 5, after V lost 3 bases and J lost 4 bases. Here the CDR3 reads CASSHDPGGTEAFF. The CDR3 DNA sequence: TGCGCCAGCAGCCATGACCCAGGGGGCACTGAAGCTTTCTTT.

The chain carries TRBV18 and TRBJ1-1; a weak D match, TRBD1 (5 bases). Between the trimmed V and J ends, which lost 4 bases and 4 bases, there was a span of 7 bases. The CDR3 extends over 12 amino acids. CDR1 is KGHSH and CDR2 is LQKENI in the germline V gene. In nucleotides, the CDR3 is TGTGCCAGCTCACGGGACTTCACTGAAGCTTTCTTT. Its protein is CASSRDFTEAFF.

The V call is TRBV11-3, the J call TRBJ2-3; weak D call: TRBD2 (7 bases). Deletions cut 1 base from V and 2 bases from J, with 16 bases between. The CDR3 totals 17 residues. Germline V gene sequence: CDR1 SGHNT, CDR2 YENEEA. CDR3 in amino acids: CASSLGGGGANTDTQYF. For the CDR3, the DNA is TGTGCCAGCAGCTTAGGAGGTGGGGGGGCTAACACAGATACGCAGTATTTT. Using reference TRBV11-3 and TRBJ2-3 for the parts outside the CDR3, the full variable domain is EAGVVQSPRYKIIEKKQPVAFWCNPISGHNTLYWYLQNLGQGPELLIRYENEEAVDDSQLPKDRFSAERLKGVDSTLKIQPAELGDSAVYLCASSLGGGGANTDTQYFGPGTRLTVL.

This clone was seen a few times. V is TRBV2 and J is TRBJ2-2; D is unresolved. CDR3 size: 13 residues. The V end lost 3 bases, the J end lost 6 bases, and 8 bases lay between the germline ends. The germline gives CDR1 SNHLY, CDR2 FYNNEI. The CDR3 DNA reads TGTGCCAGCAGTGATAAGGTGCCCGGGGAGCTGTTTTTT. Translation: CASSDKVPGELFF.

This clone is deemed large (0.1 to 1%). CDR3 sequence (DNA): TGTGCCAGCAGTAGTACTCTATCCGGAGAGACCCAGTACTTC. Translating it yields CASSSTLSGETQYF. The rearrangement joins TRBV6-8 to TRBJ2-5; D is unresolved. Looked up from germline, CDR1 is MNHGY and CDR2 is SAAAGT. Trimming took 5 bases from V and 4 from J, leaving 14 bases between them. The CDR3 has 14 residues.

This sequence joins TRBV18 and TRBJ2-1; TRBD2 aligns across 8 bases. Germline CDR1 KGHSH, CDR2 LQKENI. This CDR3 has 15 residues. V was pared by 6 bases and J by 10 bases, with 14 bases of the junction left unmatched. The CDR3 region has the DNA TGTGCCAGCTCCCTTGAGCGGGGGCGAGGTGTGGAGCAGTTCTTC. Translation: CASSLERGRGVEQFF.

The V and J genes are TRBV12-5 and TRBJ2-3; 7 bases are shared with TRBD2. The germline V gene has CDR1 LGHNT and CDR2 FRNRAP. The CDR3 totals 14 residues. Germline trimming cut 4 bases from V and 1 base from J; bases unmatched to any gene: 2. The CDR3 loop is CASGSSGGTDTQYF. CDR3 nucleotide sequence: TGTGCTAGTGGTTCTAGCGGAGGCACAGATACGCAGTATTTT. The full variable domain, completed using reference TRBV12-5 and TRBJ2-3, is DARVTQTPRHKVTEMGQEVTMRCQPILGHNTVFWYRQTMMQGLELLAYFRNRAPLDDSGMPKDRFSAEMPDATLATLKIQPSEPRDSAVYFCASGSSGGTDTQYFGPGTRLTVL.

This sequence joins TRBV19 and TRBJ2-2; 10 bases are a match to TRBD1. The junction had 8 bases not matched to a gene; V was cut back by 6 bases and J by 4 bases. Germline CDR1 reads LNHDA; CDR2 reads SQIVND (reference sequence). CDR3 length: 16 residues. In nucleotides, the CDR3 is TGTGCCAGTAGGATCAGACAGGGGGCGGTCACCGGGGAGCTGTTTTTT. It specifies CASRIRQGAVTGELFF.

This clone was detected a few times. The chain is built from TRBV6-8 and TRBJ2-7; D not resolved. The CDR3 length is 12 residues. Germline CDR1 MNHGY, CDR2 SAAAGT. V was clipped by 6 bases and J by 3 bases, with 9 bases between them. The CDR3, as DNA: TGTGCCAGCAGCGCTCTAGGCTACGAGCAGTACTTC. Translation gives CASSALGYEQYF.

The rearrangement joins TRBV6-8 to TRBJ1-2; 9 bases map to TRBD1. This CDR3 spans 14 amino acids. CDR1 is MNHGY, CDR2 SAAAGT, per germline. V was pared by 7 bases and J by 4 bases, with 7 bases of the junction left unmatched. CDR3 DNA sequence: TGTGCCAGCAATCAGGGACAGGGTTTCTATGGCTACACCTTC. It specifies CASNQGQGFYGYTF.

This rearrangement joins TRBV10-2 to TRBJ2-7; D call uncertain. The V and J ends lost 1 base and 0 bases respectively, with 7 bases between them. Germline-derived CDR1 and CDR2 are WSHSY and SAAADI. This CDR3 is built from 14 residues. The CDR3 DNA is TGCGCCAGCAGTGAGTTTAAGTTCTCCTACGAGCAGTACTTC. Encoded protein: CASSEFKFSYEQYF.

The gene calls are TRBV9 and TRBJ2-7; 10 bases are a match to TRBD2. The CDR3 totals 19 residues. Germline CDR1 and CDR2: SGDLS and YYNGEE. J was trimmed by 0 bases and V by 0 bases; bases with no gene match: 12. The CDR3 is CASSVGMERGGLPSYEQYF. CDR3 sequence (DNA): TGTGCCAGCAGCGTAGGCATGGAGCGGGGGGGACTACCCTCCTACGAGCAGTACTTC.

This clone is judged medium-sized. The CDR3 here is CASSPGPGTEAFF. The DNA of the CDR3 is TGTGCCAGCAGCCCGGGACCGGGGACTGAAGCTTTCTTT. V gene TRBV9 combines with J gene TRBJ1-1; tentatively, D is TRBD1 (5 bases). This CDR3 region has 13 residues. From germline, CDR1 is SGDLS and CDR2 YYNGEE. Trimming left V 4 bases short and J 5 bases short, with 12 bases between.

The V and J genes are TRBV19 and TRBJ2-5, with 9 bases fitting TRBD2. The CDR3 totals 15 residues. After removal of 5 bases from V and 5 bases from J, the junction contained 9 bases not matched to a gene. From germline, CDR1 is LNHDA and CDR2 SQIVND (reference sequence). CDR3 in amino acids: CASSARREGRETQYF. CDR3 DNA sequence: TGTGCCAGTAGTGCACGGCGGGAGGGCAGGGAGACCCAGTACTTC.

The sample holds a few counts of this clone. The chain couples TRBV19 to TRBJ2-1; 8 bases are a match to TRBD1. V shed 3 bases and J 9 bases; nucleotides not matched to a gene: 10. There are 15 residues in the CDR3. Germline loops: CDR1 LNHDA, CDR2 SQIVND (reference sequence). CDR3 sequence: CASSMGTGGISEQFF. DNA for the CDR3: TGTGCCAGTAGTATGGGTACAGGGGGGATCTCTGAGCAGTTCTTC.